A single TCR beta chain is shown here with its context. PCR was performed using 60 Vbeta and 13 Jbeta primers. Using immunoSEQ multiplex PCR, the repertoire was profiled, and TCRdb retains in-frame clones only, with some absent. In the table there are some 30,000 clones, more than 75% of which are singletons. This entry belongs to a study of cytomegalovirus exposure and HLA in healthy donors. CDR3 length: 16 residues. The V end lost 4 bases, the J end lost 0 bases, and 13 bases lay between the germline ends. Germline CDR1 and CDR2: LNHDA and SQIVND (reference sequence). The origin of this receptor is a boy younger than 18 in good health and CMV-seronegative. The chain employs TRBV19 and TRBJ2-4; the D gene is possibly TRBD2 (5 bases). Sequencing was performed on PBMCs. CDR3 sequence: CASSTIAEGAKNIQYF. The CDR3 DNA follows: TGTGCCAGTAGTACCATCGCCGAGGGAGCCAAAAACATTCAGTACTTC. Supplemented by reference TRBV19 and TRBJ2-4, the full variable domain reads DGGITQSPKYLFRKEGQNVTLSCEQNLNHDAMYWYRQDPGQGLRLIYYSQIVNDFQKGDIAEGYSVSREKKESFPLTVTSAQKNPTAFYLCASSTIAEGAKNIQYFGAGTRLSVL.